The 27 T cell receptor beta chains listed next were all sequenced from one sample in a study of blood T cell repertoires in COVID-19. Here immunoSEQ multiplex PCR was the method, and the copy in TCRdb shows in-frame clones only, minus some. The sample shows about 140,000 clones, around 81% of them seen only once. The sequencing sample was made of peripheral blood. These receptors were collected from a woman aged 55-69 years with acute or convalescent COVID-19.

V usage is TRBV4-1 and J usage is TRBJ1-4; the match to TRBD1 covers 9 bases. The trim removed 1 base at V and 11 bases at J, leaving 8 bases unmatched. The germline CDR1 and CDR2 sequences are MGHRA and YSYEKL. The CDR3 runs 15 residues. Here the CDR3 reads CASSQGGGQGQKLFF. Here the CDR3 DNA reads TGCGCCAGCAGCCAAGGGGGGGGACAGGGACAGAAACTGTTTTTT.

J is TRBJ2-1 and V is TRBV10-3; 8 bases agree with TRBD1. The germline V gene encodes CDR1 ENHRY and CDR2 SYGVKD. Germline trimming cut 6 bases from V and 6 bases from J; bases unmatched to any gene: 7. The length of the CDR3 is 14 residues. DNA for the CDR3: TGTGCCATCAGCCCTGGGACAGGACCCAATGAGCAGTTCTTC. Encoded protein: CAISPGTGPNEQFF.

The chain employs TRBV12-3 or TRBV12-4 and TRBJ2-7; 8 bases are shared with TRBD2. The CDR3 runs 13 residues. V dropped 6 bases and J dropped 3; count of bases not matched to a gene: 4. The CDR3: CASRGLGNYEQYF. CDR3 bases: TGTGCCAGCAGGGGACTAGGGAACTACGAGCAGTACTTC.

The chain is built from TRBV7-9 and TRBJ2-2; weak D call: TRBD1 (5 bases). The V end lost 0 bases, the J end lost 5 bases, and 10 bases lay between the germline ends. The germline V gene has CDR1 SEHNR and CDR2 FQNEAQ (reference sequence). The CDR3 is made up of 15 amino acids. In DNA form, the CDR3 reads TGTGCCAGCAGCTTAGCGCAGGGATATACCGGGGAGCTGTTTTTT. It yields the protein CASSLAQGYTGELFF.

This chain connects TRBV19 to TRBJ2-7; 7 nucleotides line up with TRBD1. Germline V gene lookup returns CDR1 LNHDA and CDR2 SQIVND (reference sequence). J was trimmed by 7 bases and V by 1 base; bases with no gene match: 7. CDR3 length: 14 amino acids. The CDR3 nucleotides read TGTGCCAGTAGTATAGGACAGGGTCTTGGTGAGCAGTACTTC. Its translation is CASSIGQGLGEQYF.

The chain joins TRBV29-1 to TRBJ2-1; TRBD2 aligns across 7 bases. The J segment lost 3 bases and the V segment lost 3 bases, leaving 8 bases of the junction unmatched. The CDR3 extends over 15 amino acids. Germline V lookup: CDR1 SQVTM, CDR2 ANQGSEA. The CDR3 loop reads CSVEGGSAIYNEQFF. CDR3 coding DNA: TGCAGCGTTGAGGGCGGGAGTGCTATCTACAATGAGCAGTTCTTC.

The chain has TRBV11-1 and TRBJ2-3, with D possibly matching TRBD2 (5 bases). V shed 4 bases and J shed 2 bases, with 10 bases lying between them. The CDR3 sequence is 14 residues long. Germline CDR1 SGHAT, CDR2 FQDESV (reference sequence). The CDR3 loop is CASSSTRNTDTQYF. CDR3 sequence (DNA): TGTGCCAGCAGCTCCACTAGAAACACAGATACGCAGTATTTT.

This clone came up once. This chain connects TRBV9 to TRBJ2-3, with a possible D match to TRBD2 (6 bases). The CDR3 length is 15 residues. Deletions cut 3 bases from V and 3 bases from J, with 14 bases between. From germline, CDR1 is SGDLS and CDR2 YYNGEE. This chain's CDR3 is CASSGLDHWTDTQYF. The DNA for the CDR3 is TGTGCCAGCAGCGGACTAGATCACTGGACAGATACGCAGTATTTT.

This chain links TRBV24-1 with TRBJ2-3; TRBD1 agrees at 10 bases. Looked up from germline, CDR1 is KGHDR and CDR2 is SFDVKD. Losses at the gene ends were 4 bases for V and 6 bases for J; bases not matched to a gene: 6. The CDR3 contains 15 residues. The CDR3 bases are TGTGCCACCAGTGACCGGGACAGGGGCATGGATACGCAGTATTTT. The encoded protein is CATSDRDRGMDTQYF.

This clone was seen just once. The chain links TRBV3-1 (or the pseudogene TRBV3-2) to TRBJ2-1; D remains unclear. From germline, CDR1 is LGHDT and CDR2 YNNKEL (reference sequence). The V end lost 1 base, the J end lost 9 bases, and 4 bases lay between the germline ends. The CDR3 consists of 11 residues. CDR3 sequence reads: CASSQASEQFF. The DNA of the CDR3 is TGTGCCAGCAGCCAAGCTTCTGAGCAGTTCTTC.

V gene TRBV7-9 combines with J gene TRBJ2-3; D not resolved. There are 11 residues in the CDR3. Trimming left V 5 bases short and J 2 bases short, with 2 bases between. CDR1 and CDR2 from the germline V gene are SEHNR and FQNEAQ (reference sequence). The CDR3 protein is CASSLTDTQYF. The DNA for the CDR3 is TGTGCCAGCAGCCTCACAGATACGCAGTATTTT.

CDR3 amino acids: CASSVAQGVAGPGELFF. CDR3 sequence (DNA): TGTGCCAGCAGCGTAGCTCAGGGGGTAGCAGGCCCCGGGGAGCTGTTTTTT. V usage is TRBV9 and J usage is TRBJ2-2; 7 nucleotides agree with TRBD1. J was trimmed by 6 bases and V by 0 bases; bases with no gene match: 11. This CDR3 is 17 amino acids long. Germline values: CDR1 SGDLS, CDR2 YYNGEE. The full variable domain, completed using reference TRBV9 and TRBJ2-2, is DSGVTQTPKHLITATGQRVTLRCSPRSGDLSVYWYQQSLDQGLQFLIQYYNGEERAKGNILERFSAQQFPDLHSELNLSSLELGDSALYFCASSVAQGVAGPGELFFGEGSRLTVL.

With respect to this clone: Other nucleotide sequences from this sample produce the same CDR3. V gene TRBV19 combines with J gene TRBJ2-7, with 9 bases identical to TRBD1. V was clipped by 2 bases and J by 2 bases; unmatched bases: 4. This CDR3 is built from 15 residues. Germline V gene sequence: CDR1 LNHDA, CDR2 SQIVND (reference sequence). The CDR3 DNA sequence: TGTGCCAGTAGTATACCGGGACAGGGAACCTACGAGCAGTACTTC. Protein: CASSIPGQGTYEQYF.

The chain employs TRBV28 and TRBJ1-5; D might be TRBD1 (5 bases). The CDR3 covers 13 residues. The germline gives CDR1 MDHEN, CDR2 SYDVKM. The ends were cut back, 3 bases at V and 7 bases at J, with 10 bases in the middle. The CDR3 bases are TGTGCCAGCAGTTTGGGGGGAAAACAGCCCCAGCATTTT. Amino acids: CASSLGGKQPQHF.

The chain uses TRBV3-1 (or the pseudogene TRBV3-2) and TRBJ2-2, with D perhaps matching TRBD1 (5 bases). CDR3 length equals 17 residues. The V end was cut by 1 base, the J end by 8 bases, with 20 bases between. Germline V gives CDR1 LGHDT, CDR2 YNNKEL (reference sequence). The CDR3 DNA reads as TGTGCCAGCAGCCAAGGAGGTGGCAGGGTTAGGCCAGGGGAGCTGTTTTTT. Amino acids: CASSQGGGRVRPGELFF.

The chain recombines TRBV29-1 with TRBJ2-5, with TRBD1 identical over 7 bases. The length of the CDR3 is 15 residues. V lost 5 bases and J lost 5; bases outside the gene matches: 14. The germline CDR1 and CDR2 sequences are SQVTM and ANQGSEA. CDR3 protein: CSVRLGQAQGETQYF. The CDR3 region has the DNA TGCAGCGTTAGACTCGGACAGGCCCAAGGGGAGACCCAGTACTTC.

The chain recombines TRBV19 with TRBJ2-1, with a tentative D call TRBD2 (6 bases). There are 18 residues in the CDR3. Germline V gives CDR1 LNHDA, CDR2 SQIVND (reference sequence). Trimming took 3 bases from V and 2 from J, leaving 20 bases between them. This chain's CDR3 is CASSISAYGWTTYNEQFF. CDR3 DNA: TGTGCCAGTAGTATCTCGGCTTACGGTTGGACTACCTACAATGAGCAGTTCTTC. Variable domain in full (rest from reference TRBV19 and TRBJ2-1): DGGITQSPKYLFRKEGQNVTLSCEQNLNHDAMYWYRQDPGQGLRLIYYSQIVNDFQKGDIAEGYSVSREKKESFPLTVTSAQKNPTAFYLCASSISAYGWTTYNEQFFGPGTRLTVL.

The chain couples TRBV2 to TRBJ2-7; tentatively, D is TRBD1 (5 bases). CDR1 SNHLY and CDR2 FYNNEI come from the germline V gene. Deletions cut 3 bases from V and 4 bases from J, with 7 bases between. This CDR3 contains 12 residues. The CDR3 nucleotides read TGTGCCAGCAGTGAGAAGGGGTACGAGCAGTACTTC. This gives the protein CASSEKGYEQYF.

CDR3 nucleotides: TGTGCCAGCTCCCAGAGCACAGATACGCAGTATTTT. It encodes CASSQSTDTQYF. The chain employs TRBV28 and TRBJ2-3; D is ambiguous. CDR1 MDHEN and CDR2 SYDVKM come from the germline V gene. Trimming removed 8 bases from V and 0 bases from J, with 6 bases in between. CDR3 length equals 12 residues.

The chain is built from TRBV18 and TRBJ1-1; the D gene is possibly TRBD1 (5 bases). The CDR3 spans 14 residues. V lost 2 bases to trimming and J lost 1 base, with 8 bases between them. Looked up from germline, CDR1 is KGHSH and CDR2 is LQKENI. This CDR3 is CASSPTQENTEAFF. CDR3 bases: TGTGCCAGCTCACCAACACAGGAGAACACTGAAGCTTTCTTT.

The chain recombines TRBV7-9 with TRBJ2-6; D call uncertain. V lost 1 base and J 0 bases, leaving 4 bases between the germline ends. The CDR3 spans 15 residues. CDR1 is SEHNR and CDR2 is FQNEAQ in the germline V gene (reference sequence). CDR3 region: CASSLGSSGANVLTF. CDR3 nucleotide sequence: TGTGCCAGCAGCTTAGGGAGCTCTGGGGCCAACGTCCTGACTTTC.

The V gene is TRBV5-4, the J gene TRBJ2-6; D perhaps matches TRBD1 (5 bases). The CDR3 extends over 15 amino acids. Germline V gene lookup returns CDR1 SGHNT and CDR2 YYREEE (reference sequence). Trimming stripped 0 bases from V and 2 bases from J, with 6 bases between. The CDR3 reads CASSLDRTGANVLTF. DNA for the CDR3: TGTGCCAGCAGCTTGGACAGGACTGGGGCCAACGTCCTGACTTTC.

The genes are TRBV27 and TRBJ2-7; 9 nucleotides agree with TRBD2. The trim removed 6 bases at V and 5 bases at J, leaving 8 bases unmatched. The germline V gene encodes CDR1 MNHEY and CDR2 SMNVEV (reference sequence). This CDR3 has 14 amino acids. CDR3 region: CASRISGSRNEQYF. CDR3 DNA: TGTGCCAGCAGGATTAGCGGGAGTCGTAACGAGCAGTACTTC.

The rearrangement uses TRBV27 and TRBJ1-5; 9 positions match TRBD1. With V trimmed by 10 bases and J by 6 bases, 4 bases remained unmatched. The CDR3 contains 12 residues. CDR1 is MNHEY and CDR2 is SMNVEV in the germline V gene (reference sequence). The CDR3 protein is CATGTGPQPQHF. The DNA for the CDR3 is TGTGCCACCGGGACAGGGCCTCAGCCCCAGCATTTT.

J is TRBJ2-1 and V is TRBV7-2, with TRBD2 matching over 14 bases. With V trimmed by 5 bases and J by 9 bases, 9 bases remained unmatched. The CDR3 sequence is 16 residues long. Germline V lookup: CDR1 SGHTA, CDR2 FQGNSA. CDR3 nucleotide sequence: TGTGCCAGCAGCAACCAGGGACTAGCGGGAGAGGGTGAGCAGTTCTTC. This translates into CASSNQGLAGEGEQFF.

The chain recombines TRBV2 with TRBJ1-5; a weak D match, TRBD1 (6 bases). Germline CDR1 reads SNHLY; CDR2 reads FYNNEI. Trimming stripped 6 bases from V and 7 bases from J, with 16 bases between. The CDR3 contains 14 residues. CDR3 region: CASSSIGGLQPQHF. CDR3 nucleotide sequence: TGTGCCAGCAGCTCCATCGGGGGGCTGCAGCCCCAGCATTTT.

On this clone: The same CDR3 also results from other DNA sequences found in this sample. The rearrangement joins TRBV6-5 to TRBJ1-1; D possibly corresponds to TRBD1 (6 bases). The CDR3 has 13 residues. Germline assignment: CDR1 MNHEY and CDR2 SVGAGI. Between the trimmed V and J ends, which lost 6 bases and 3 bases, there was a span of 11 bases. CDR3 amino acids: CASRTGLYTEAFF. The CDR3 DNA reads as TGTGCCAGCAGGACAGGCCTGTACACTGAAGCTTTCTTT.